The source of this T cell receptor beta chain is a study of blood T cell repertoires in COVID-19. For the study at large: Some COVID-19 samples were acute and others convalescent; all came from the United States, Italy and Spain. The cDNA or gDNA used as material had been derived from T cells, B-cell-depleted T cells, or PBMCs.

As handled by the study authors: Reference gene primer amplification yielded estimated nucleated cell counts. TCRdb's table, derived via immunoSEQ multiplex PCR, lists solely in-frame clones and lacks some. The DNA was the basis for D and trimming; V, J and clone size are from that table. This sample yields around 200,000 clones, of which 80% to 85% are seen a single time; less than 5.5% belongs to the top ten. The CDR3 contains 17 residues. Trimming removed 0 bases from V and 0 bases from J, with 14 bases in between. Germline CDR1 SGDLS, CDR2 YYNGEE. The chain combines TRBV9 with TRBJ2-3, with D possibly matching TRBD2 (6 bases). The clonotype was recovered from a man aged 50-59 years with active or convalescent COVID-19. The sequencing sample was made of peripheral blood. CDR3: CASSVDPGGASTDTQYF. CDR3 DNA: TGTGCCAGCAGCGTAGACCCCGGGGGAGCTAGCACAGATACGCAGTATTTT.